This paragraph covers one T cell receptor (beta chain) sequence. There is no known antigen for this receptor. Per-nucleotide qualities are absent, and no much larger clonotype sits a single base away. These data are taken from a study of blood T cell repertoires in COVID-19 (dated by TCRdb to 2019 to 2021). Regarding the complete study: Samples from collaborators originated in the United States, Italy and Spain and spanned both the acute and convalescent phases of COVID-19. The prospective study material was composed of cDNA or gDNA derived from T cells, B-cell-depleted T cells, or PBMCs. Deeply sampled blood TCRbeta repertoires from subjects exposed to, actively infected with, or recovered from COVID-19 were included in the dataset. The repertoires were made available in a free public database intended to serve as a resource for research on the immune response to SARS-CoV-2. Samples came from the ongoing ImmuneRACE study (first 160 participants) plus 1,254 subjects from 6 global collaborators. Sample metadata almost always included a de-identified subject ID, COVID-19 status, age in years and sex. Where available, HLA class I and class II types were taken from metadata supplied by the sample provider and were not determined by assay-based typing.

TCRbeta CDR3 regions were amplified from genomic DNA using the immunoSEQ Assay, a bias-controlled multiplex PCR. For the original study's pipeline: Within the assay, amplification of reference gene primers was used to estimate how many nucleated cells each sample contained. Sequence reads were collapsed and filtered to measure the absolute abundance of every unique TCRbeta CDR3 rearrangement. For each sample, productive Simpson clonality was calculated by taking the square root of Simpson's diversity index across productive rearrangements. This immuneACCESS table, as held by TCRdb, lists in-frame sequences with V and J called but not all clones. Of the missing ones, under half trace to an unresolved V gene in checked studies; the others have no known cause. V and J calls and clone size are given by that table; D and trimming were obtained from the DNA. The sample records 85,000 to 130,000 clones, 76% of which are singletons. In total, the top ten clones hold 6.2% of the sample.

One collaborating source in Seattle enrolled patients while the patients were actively infected and followed the patients over time throughout the course of disease. Whole blood was collected in K2EDTA tubes by collaborating institutions according to the institutions' own protocols. For TCRbeta analysis, collaborators shipped samples as frozen whole blood, isolated PBMCs, or DNA extracted from either of those sample types. Results the study describes overall, beyond this receptor: The amount of clinical and demographic metadata varied by source and participant and was provided uncurated.

Spanning cysteine to phenylalanine, the CDR3 consists of 15 amino acids. Only the CDR3 DNA is retained, 45 bases long and in frame from the first base. Trimming removed 5 bases from V and 0 bases from J, leaving 10 bases between the germline ends. CDR1 and CDR2, per the germline V gene, are MDHEN and SYDVKM. This TCR derives from a man older than 75 with COVID-19, enrolled during active disease. The sequencing input was peripheral blood. This sequence uses TRBV28 and TRBJ1-4, with the D gene not confidently named. The DNA sequence is as follows: TGTGCCAGCAGTGTAATAGCTGCAACTAATGAAAAACTGTTTTTT. This is translated as CASSVIAATNEKLFF. This CDR3, with the reference TRBV28 and TRBJ1-4 proteins standing in past its ends, gives the full variable domain DVKVTQSSRYLVKRTGEKVFLECVQDMDHENMFWYRQDPGLGLRLIYFSYDVKMKEKGDIPEGYSVSREKKERFSLILESASTNQTSMYLCASSVIAATNEKLFFGSGTQLSVL.